There are a few counts of the clone carrying this T cell receptor beta chain. What it binds is unknown. At the DNA level, this CDR3 is encoded by other sequences in the same sample as well. This CDR3 is built from 14 residues. CDR1 SNHLY and CDR2 FYNNEI come from the germline V gene. V gave up 5 bases and J gave up 1 base; unmatched junction bases: 4. The data are from a study of cytomegalovirus exposure and HLA in healthy donors. The donors comprised healthy bone marrow donors. Donors showed nominal health when sampled, although they likely had unrecorded immune exposures. Notes on the study in general: The study listed some 160 cytomegalovirus-associated TCR beta chains. Productive status was seen about 87% or about 30% of the time for most TCR beta V segments in an earlier analysis.

Amplification used 60 Vbeta primers and 13 Jbeta primers. Profiling relied on immunoSEQ multiplex PCR, and the TCRdb table lists in-frame clones only, not all of them. The repertoire holds 90,000 to 140,000 clones, with 10% to 15% as singletons. Sequencing input: PBMCs. The clonotype was recovered from a man between 35 and 55 years old in good health and CMV-seropositive. The chain is built from TRBV2 and TRBJ2-7; 8 nucleotides agree with TRBD1. The CDR3 here is CASSRDRRSYEQYF. DNA for the CDR3: TGTGCCAGCAGTCGGGACAGGCGTTCCTACGAGCAGTACTTC. The full variable domain, in which reference TRBV2 and TRBJ2-7 provide the parts outside the CDR3, is EPEVTQTPSHQVTQMGQEVILRCVPISNHLYFYWYRQILGQKVEFLVSFYNNEISEKSEIFDDQFSVERPDGSNFTLKIRSTKLEDSAMYFCASSRDRRSYEQYFGPGTRLTVT.